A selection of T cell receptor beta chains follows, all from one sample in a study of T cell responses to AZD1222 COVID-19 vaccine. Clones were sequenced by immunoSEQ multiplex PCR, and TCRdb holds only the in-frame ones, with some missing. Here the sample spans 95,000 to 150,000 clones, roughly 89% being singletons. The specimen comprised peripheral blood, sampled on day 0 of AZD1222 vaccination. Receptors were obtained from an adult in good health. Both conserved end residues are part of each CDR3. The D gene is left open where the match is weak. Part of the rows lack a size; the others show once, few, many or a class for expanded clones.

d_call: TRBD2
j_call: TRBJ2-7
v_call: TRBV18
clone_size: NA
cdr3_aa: CASSRGGGYEQYF
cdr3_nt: TGTGCCAGCTCCCGGGGGGGAGGCTACGAGCAGTACTTC

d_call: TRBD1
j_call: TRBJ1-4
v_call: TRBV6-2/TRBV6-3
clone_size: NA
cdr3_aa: CASSGPGQVNEKLFF
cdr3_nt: TGTGCCAGCAGCGGACCGGGACAGGTGAATGAAAAACTGTTTTTT

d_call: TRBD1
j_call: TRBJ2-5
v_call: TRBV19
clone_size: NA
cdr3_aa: CASSIRTGVVGETQYF
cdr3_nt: TGTGCCAGTAGTATACGCACAGGGGTGGTTGGAGAGACCCAGTACTTC

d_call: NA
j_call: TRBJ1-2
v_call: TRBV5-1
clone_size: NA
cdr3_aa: CASSPHDRLHGYTF
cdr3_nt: TGCGCCAGCAGCCCCCACGACAGGTTACATGGCTACACCTTC

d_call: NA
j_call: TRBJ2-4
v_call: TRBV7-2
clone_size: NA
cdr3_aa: CASSSASRNIQYF
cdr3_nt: TGTGCCAGCAGCTCCGCGTCACGGAACATTCAGTACTTC

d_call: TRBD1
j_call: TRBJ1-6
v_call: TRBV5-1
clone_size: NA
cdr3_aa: CASSLAGGVSPLHF
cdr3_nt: TGCGCCAGCAGCTTGGCAGGGGGCGTATCACCCCTCCACTTT

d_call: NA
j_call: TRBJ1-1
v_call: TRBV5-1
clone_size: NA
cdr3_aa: CASRWAVMNTEAFF
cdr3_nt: TGCGCCAGCAGGTGGGCAGTGATGAACACTGAAGCTTTCTTT

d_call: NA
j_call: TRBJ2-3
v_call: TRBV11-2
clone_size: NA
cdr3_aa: CASSPLEGMTDTQYF
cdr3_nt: TGTGCCAGCAGCCCGCTTGAGGGTATGACAGATACGCAGTATTTT

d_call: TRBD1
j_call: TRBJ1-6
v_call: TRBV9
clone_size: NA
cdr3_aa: CASSGGTGIFSPLHF
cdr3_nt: TGTGCCAGCAGCGGAGGGACAGGAATCTTTTCACCCCTCCACTTT

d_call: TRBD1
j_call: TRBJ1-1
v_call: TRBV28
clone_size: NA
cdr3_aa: CASRYRDRVSFF
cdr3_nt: TGTGCCAGCAGATACCGGGACAGGGTCTCTTTCTTT

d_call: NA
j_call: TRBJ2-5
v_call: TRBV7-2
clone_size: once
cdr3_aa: CASSRTVGETQYF
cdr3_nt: TGTGCCAGCAGCCGCACGGTCGGAGAGACCCAGTACTTC

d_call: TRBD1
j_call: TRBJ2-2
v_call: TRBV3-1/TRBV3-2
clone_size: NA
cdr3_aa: CASSQPRTGPNTGELFF
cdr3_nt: TGTGCCAGCAGCCAACCTCGGACAGGACCGAACACCGGGGAGCTGTTTTTT

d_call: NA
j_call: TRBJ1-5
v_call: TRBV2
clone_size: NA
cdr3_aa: CASSPAREQPQHF
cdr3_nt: TGTGCCAGCAGCCCGGCAAGGGAACAGCCCCAGCATTTT

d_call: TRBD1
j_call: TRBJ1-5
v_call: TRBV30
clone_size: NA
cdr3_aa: CAWSAGGFSNQPQHF
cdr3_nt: TGTGCCTGGAGTGCAGGGGGCTTTAGCAATCAGCCCCAGCATTTT

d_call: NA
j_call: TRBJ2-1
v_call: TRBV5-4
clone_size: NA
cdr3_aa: CASSLLRDGVGEQFF
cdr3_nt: TGTGCCAGCAGCTTGTTACGGGACGGTGTCGGTGAGCAGTTCTTC

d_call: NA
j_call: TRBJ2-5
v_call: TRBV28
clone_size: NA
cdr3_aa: CASSPRGFTETQYF
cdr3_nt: TGTGCCAGCAGCCCCAGGGGATTTACAGAGACCCAGTACTTC

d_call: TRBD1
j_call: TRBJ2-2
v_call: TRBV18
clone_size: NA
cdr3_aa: CASSPRDRMVPTGELFF
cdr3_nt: TGTGCCAGCTCACCAAGGGACAGGATGGTACCCACCGGGGAGCTGTTTTTT

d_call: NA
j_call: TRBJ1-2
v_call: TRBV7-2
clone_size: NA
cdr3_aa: CASSQWTNQGYTF
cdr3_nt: TGTGCCAGCAGCCAATGGACCAACCAGGGCTACACCTTC

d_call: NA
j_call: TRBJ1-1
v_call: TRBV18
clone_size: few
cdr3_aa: CASCNGGNTEAFF
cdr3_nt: TGTGCCAGCTGCAATGGGGGGAACACTGAAGCTTTCTTT

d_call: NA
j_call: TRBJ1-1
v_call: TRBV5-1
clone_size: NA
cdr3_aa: CASSPFRSGNTEAFF
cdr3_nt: TGCGCCAGCAGCCCATTTCGCAGTGGGAACACTGAAGCTTTCTTT

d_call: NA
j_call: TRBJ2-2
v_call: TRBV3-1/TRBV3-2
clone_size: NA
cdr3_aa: CASTPGSTGELFF
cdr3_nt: TGTGCCAGCACCCCGGGGAGTACCGGGGAGCTGTTTTTT

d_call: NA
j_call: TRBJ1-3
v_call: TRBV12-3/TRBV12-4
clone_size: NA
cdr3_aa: CASSWYGNTIYF
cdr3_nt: TGTGCCAGCAGTTGGTACGGAAACACCATATATTTT

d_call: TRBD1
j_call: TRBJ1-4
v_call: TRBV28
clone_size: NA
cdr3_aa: CASGRQGVNEKLFF
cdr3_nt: TGTGCCAGCGGAAGACAGGGGGTGAATGAAAAACTGTTTTTT

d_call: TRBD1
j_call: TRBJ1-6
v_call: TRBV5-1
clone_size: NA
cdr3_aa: CASSLGGDSLSPLHF
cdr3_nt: TGCGCCAGCAGCTTGGGTGGGGACAGTTTGTCACCCCTCCACTTT

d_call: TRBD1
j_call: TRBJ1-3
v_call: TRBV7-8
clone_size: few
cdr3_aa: CASTASTGSGNTIYF
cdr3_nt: TGTGCCAGCACCGCCTCGACAGGGTCTGGAAACACCATATATTTT

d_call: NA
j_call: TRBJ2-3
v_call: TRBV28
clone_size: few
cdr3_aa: CASSLPVTDTQYF
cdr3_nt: TGTGCCAGCAGTTTACCGGTCACAGATACGCAGTATTTT

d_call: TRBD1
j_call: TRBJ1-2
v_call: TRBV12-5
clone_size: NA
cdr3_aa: CASATTGSAYTF
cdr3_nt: TGTGCTAGTGCTACGACAGGGTCGGCCTACACCTTC

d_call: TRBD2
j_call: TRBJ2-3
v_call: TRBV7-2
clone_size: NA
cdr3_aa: CASSEAGGSSFDTQYF
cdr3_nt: TGTGCCAGCAGTGAAGCGGGAGGCTCGTCTTTTGATACGCAGTATTTT

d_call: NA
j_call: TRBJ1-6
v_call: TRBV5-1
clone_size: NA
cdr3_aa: CASPPGLRSPLHF
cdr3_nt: TGCGCCAGTCCCCCGGGGCTTCGGTCACCCCTCCACTTT

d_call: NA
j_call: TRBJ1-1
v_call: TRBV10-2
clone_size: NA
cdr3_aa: CASSVGGGAFF
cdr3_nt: TGCGCCAGCAGTGTCGGTGGGGGAGCTTTCTTT

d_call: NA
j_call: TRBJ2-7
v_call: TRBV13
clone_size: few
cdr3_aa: CASSLSGSSYEQYF
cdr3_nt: TGTGCCAGCAGCTTATCAGGGAGCTCCTACGAGCAGTACTTC

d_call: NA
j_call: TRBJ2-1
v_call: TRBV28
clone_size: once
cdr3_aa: CASSFWDSGGNEQFF
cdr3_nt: TGTGCCAGCAGTTTTTGGGACAGTGGGGGGAATGAGCAGTTCTTC

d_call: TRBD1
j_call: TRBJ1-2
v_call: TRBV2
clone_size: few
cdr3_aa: CASSRQGVGGYTF
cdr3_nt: TGTGCCAGCAGTCGACAGGGGGTGGGAGGCTACACCTTC

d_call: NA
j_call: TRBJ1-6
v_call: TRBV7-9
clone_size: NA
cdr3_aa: CASTPAGGAGNSPLHF
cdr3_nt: TGTGCCAGCACCCCAGCGGGGGGGGCTGGAAATTCACCCCTCCACTTT

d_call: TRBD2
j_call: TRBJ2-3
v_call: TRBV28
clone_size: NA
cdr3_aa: CASSPKTGGPWEAQYF
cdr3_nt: TGTGCCAGCAGTCCTAAGACGGGGGGGCCCTGGGAGGCGCAGTATTTT